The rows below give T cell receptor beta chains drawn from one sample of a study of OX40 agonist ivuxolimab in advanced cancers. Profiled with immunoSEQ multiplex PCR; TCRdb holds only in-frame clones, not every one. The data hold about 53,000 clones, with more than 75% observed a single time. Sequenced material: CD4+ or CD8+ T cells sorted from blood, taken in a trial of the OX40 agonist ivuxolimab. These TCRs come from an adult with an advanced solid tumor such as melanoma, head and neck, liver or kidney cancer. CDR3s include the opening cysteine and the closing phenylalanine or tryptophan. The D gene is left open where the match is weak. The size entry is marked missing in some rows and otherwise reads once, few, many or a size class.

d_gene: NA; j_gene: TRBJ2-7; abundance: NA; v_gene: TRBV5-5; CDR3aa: CASSWDFSSYEQYF; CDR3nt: TGTGCCAGCAGCTGGGACTTTTCCTCCTACGAGCAGTACTTC
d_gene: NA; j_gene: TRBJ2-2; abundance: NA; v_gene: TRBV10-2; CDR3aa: CASRLPPNTGELFF; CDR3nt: TGCGCCAGCCGGCTCCCCCCGAACACCGGGGAGCTGTTTTTT
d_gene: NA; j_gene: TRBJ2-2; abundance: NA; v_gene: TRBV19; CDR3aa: CAGGNTGELFF; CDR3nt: TGTGCAGGGGGGAACACCGGGGAGCTGTTTTTT
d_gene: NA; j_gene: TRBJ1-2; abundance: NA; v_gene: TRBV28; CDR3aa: CASSLIRGGGYTF; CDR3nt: TGTGCCAGCAGTTTAATTAGGGGTGGTGGCTACACCTTC
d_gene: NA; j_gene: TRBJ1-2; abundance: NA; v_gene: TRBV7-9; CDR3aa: CASSPTQGPNYGYTF; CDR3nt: TGTGCCAGCAGCCCCACACAGGGTCCTAACTATGGCTACACCTTC
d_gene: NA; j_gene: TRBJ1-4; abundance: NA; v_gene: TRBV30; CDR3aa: CASTGHSEKLFF; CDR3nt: TGTGCCTCAACAGGGCACTCGGAAAAACTGTTTTTT
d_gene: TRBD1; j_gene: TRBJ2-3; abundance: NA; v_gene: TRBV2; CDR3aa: CASSLDRGADTQYF; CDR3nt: TGTGCCAGCAGCCTTGACAGGGGGGCAGATACGCAGTATTTT
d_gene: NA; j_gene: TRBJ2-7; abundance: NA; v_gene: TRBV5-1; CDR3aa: CASSLDPGAYEQYF; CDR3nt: TGCGCCAGCAGCTTGGATCCGGGGGCCTACGAGCAGTACTTC
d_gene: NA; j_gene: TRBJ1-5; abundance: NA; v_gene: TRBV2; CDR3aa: CASTGGNQPQHF; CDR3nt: TGTGCCAGCACGGGGGGAAATCAGCCCCAGCATTTT
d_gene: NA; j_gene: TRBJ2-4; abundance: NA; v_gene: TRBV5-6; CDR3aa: CASRIFVAKNIQYF; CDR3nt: TGTGCCAGCAGGATATTTGTAGCCAAAAACATTCAGTACTTC
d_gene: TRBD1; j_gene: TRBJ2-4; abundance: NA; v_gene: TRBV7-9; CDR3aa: CASSLEDRMLAKNIQYF; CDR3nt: TGTGCCAGCAGCTTAGAGGACAGGATGCTAGCCAAAAACATTCAGTACTTC
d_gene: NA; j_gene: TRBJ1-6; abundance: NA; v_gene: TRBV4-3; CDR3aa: CASSQDGAGLSPLHF; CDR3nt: TGCGCCAGCAGCCAAGATGGGGCAGGGTTATCACCCCTCCACTTT
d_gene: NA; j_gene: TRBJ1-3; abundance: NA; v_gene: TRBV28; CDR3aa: CASRATGSGNTIYF; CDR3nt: TGTGCCAGCAGGGCTACAGGCTCTGGAAACACCATATATTTT
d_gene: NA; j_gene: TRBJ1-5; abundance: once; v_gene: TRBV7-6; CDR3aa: CASGQGAWQPQHF; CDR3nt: TGTGCCAGCGGGCAGGGAGCCTGGCAGCCCCAGCATTTT
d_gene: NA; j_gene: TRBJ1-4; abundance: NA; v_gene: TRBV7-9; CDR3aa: CASSLAGPVAANEKLFF; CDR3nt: TGTGCCAGCAGCTTAGCGGGACCGGTCGCGGCTAATGAAAAACTGTTTTTT
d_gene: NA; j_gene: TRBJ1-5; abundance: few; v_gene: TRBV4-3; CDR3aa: CASSQELGGDQPQHF; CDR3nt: TGCGCCAGCAGCCAAGAATTGGGGGGTGATCAGCCCCAGCATTTT
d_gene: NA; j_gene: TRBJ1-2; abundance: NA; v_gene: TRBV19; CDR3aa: CASSPQLYGYTF; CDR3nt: TGTGCCAGTAGCCCACAGCTTTATGGCTACACCTTC
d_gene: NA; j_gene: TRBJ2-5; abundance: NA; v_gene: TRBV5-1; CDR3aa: CASSLASQGPQETQYF; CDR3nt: TGCGCCAGCAGCTTGGCCTCCCAGGGGCCACAAGAGACCCAGTACTTC
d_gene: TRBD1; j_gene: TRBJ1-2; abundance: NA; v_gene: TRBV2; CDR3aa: CASSEVRTGLHTF; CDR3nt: TGTGCCAGCAGTGAGGTCCGGACAGGCCTACACACCTTC
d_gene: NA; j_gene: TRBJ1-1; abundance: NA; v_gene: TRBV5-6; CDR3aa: CASSFLGVPGVGEAFF; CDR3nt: TGTGCCAGCAGCTTTCTAGGGGTCCCAGGGGTTGGTGAAGCTTTCTTT
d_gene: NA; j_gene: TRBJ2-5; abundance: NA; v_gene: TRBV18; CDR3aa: CASSPRSQQETQYF; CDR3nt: TGTGCCAGCTCACCACGATCGCAGCAAGAGACCCAGTACTTC
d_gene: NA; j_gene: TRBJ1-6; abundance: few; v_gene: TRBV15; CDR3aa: CATSRDQNGPLHF; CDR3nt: TGTGCCACCAGCAGAGACCAGAATGGACCCCTCCACTTT
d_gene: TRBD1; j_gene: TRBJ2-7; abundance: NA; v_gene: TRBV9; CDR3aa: CASSVGAGGYEQYF; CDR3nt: TGTGCCAGCAGCGTAGGGGCAGGGGGCTACGAGCAGTACTTC
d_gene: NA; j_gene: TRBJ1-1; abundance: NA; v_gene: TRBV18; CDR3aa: CASSLTQNTEAFF; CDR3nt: TGTGCCAGCTCACTAACACAGAACACTGAAGCTTTCTTT
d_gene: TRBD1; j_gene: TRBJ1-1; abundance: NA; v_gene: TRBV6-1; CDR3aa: CASSALTGNGAEAFF; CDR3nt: TGTGCCAGCAGTGCCTTGACAGGGAACGGCGCTGAAGCTTTCTTT
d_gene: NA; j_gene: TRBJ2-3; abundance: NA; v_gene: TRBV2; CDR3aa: CATDVDQKRTDTQYF; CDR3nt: TGTGCCACCGATGTTGATCAAAAAAGGACAGATACGCAGTATTTT
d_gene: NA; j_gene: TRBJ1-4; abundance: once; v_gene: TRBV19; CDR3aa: CASSASRGTGNEKLFF; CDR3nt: TGTGCCAGTAGTGCGTCCAGGGGCACCGGTAATGAAAAACTGTTTTTT
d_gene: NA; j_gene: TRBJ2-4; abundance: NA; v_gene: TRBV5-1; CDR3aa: CASTQGIAKNIQYF; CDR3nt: TGCGCCAGCACCCAGGGGATAGCCAAAAACATTCAGTACTTC
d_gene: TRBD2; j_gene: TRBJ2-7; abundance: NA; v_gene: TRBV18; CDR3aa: CASGRVDEQYF; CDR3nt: TGTGCCAGCGGGAGGGTCGACGAGCAGTACTTC
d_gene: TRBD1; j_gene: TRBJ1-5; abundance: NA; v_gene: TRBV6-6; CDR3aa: CASSRQGARGNQPQHF; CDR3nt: TGTGCCAGCTCGAGACAGGGGGCGCGAGGCAATCAGCCCCAGCATTTT
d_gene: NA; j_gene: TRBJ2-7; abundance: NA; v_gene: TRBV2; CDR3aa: CASSGGARYEQYF; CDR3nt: TGTGCCAGCAGTGGTGGGGCCCGCTACGAGCAGTACTTC
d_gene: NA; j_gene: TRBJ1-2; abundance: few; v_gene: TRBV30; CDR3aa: CAWSAGVNYGYTF; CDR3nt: TGTGCCTGGAGTGCGGGCGTCAACTATGGCTACACCTTC
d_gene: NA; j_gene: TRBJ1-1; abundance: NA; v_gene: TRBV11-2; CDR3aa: CASGGLREAFF; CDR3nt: TGTGCCAGCGGCGGACTTAGAGAAGCTTTCTTT
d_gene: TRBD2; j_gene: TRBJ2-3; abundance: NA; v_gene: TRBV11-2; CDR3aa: CASSLLTSGNTDTQYF; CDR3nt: TGTGCCAGCAGCTTATTGACTAGCGGGAACACAGATACGCAGTATTTT
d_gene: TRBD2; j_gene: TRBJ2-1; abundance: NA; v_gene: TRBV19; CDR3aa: CASSISGLAGTYNEQFF; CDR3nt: TGTGCCAGTAGTATTTCCGGACTAGCGGGGACCTACAATGAGCAGTTCTTC
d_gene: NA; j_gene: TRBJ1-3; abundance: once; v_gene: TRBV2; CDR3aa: CASRFQRTGNTIYF; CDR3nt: TGTGCCAGCAGATTCCAGCGTACTGGAAACACCATATATTTT
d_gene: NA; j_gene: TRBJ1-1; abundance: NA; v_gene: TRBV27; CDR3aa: CASRVTPTESMNTEAFF; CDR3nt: TGTGCCAGCAGAGTCACACCAACAGAGTCCATGAACACTGAAGCTTTCTTT
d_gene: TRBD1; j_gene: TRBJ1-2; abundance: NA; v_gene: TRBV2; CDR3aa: CASSELETGSRSYTF; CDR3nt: TGTGCCAGCAGTGAATTGGAGACAGGGAGCAGGAGCTACACCTTC
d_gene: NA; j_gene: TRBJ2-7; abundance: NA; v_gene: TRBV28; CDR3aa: CASSLDRVTYEQYF; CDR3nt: TGTGCCAGCAGTTTAGATAGGGTCACCTACGAGCAGTACTTC
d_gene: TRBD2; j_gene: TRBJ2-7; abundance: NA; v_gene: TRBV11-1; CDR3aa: CASSRLGGSSYEQYF; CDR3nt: TGTGCCAGCAGCCGCCTCGGGGGGAGCTCCTACGAGCAGTACTTC
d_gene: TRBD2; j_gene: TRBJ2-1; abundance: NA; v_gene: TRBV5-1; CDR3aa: CASSPSGAANEQFF; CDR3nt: TGCGCCAGCAGCCCTAGCGGGGCCGCCAATGAGCAGTTCTTC
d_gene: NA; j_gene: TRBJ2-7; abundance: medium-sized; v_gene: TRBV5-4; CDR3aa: CASSLGSSYEQYF; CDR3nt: TGTGCCAGCAGCTTGGGCAGTTCCTACGAGCAGTACTTC
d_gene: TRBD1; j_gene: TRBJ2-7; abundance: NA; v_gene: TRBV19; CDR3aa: CASSNRDRDEQYF; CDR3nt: TGTGCCAGTAGTAACCGGGACAGGGACGAGCAGTACTTC
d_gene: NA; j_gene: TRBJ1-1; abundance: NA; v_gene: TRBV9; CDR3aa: CASSAGLSTEAFF; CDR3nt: TGTGCCAGCAGCGCGGGACTCAGTACTGAAGCTTTCTTT
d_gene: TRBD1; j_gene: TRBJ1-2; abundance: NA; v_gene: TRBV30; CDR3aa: CAWSGPGQVIYGYTF; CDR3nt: TGTGCCTGGAGTGGACCGGGACAGGTGATATATGGCTACACCTTC
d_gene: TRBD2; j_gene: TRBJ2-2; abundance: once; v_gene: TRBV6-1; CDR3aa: CARGEGTNTGELFF; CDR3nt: TGTGCCAGGGGGGAGGGGACGAACACCGGGGAGCTGTTTTTT
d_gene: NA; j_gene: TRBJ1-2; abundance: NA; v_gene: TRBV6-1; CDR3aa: CASSEGSGRNYGYTF; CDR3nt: TGTGCCAGCAGTGAGGGTTCCGGTCGTAACTATGGCTACACCTTC
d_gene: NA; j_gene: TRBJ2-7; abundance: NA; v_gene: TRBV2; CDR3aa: CASRDPVDAPYEQYF; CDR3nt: TGTGCCAGCAGAGACCCGGTGGATGCTCCCTACGAGCAGTACTTC
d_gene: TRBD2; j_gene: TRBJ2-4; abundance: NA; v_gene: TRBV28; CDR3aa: CASSSYTSGSVKGAKNIQYF; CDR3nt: TGTGCCAGCAGTTCCTACACTAGCGGGAGTGTGAAAGGTGCCAAAAACATTCAGTACTTC
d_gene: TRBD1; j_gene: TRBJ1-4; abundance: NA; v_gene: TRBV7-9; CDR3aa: CASSFRDRDEKLFF; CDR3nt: TGTGCCAGCAGCTTCCGGGACAGGGATGAAAAACTGTTTTTT
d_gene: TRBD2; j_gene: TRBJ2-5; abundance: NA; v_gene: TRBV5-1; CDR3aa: CASSPGLTSGETQYF; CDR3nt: TGCGCCAGCAGCCCGGGACTTACTAGCGGGGAGACCCAGTACTTC
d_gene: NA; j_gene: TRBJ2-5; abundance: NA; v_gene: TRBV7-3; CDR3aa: CASSPLPGETQYF; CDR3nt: TGTGCCAGCAGCCCCCTGCCAGGCGAGACCCAGTACTTC
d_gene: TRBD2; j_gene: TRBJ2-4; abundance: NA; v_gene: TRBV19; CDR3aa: CASSQGGTLGAKNIQYF; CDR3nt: TGTGCCAGTAGTCAGGGAGGGACCCTGGGGGCCAAAAACATTCAGTACTTC